The 10 T cell receptor beta chains below come from one sample, sequenced in a study of cytomegalovirus exposure and HLA in healthy donors. Primers: 60 Vbeta forward and 13 Jbeta reverse. TCRdb's table, derived via immunoSEQ multiplex PCR, lists solely in-frame clones and lacks some. Counted here are around 94,000 clones, around 79% occurring once; the ten biggest clones make up 4.5% to 6%. The sample comprised PBMCs. These receptors were obtained from a woman in her forties in good health and CMV-seronegative.

This chain links TRBV5-1 with TRBJ1-1; the match to TRBD1 covers 7 bases. V gave up 2 bases and J gave up 0 bases; unmatched junction bases: 1. Germline assignment: CDR1 SGHRS and CDR2 YFSETQ. The CDR3 runs 14 residues. CDR3 sequence (DNA): TGCGCCAGCAGCTTAGGGGGCGTGAACACTGAAGCTTTCTTT. This sequence encodes CASSLGGVNTEAFF.

The V call is TRBV7-3, the J call TRBJ2-1; TRBD2 matches at 8 bases. Per the germline V gene, CDR1 is SGHTA and CDR2 is FQGTGA. The CDR3 covers 14 residues. V gave up 5 bases and J gave up 6 bases; unmatched junction bases: 6. CDR3 region: CASSNTGTSNEQFF. The CDR3 region has the DNA TGTGCCAGCAGCAACACCGGGACTAGCAATGAGCAGTTCTTC. The whole variable domain, remainder taken from reference TRBV7-3 and TRBJ2-1, is GAGVSQTPSNKVTEKGKYVELRCDPISGHTALYWYRQSLGQGPEFLIYFQGTGAADDSGLPNDRFFAVRPEGSVSTLKIQRTERGDSAVYLCASSNTGTSNEQFFGPGTRLTVL.

J is TRBJ2-2 and V is TRBV30; 8 positions match TRBD2. V trimming: 0 bases; J trimming: 5 bases; junction bases outside the gene matches: 8. The length of the CDR3 is 16 residues. Germline loops: CDR1 GTSNPN, CDR2 SVGIG (reference sequence). The CDR3 here is CAWSVGRGVSTGELFF. CDR3 DNA: TGTGCCTGGAGTGTAGGGCGGGGGGTATCGACCGGGGAGCTGTTTTTT. The variable domain in full, completed from reference TRBV30 and TRBJ2-2, reads SQTIHQWPATLVQPVGSPLSLECTVEGTSNPNLYWYRQAAGRGLQLLFYSVGIGQISSEVPQNLSASRPQDRQFILSSKKLLLSDSGFYLCAWSVGRGVSTGELFFGEGSRLTVL.

This chain joins TRBV18 and TRBJ2-1; D is unresolved. V lost 3 bases and J lost 0, with 9 bases in between. Germline V gene sequence: CDR1 KGHSH, CDR2 LQKENI. This CDR3 is 15 amino acids long. DNA for the CDR3: TGTGCCAGCTCACCGAAATCTAGCTCCTACAATGAGCAGTTCTTC. This gives the protein CASSPKSSSYNEQFF.

This chain connects TRBV5-4 to TRBJ1-1; D is unresolved. Germline lookup yields CDR1 SGHNT and CDR2 YYREEE (reference sequence). The V and J ends lost 1 base and 1 base respectively, with 5 bases between them. There are 13 residues in the CDR3. CDR3 residues: CASSLMANTEAFF. As DNA, the CDR3 is TGTGCCAGCAGCTTGATGGCGAACACTGAAGCTTTCTTT. Combining the CDR3 with reference TRBV5-4 and TRBJ1-1 gives the whole variable domain ETGVTQSPTHLIKTRGQQVTLRCSSQSGHNTVSWYQQALGQGPQFIFQYYREEENGRGNFPPRFSGLQFPNYSSELNVNALELDDSALYLCASSLMANTEAFFGQGTRLTVV.

V usage is TRBV12-5 and J usage is TRBJ2-6, with 10 positions matching TRBD2. The CDR3 extends over 17 amino acids. Germline V lookup: CDR1 LGHNT, CDR2 FRNRAP. Trimming took 6 bases from V and 2 from J; bases not matched to a gene: 7. CDR3 nucleotide sequence: TGTGCTAGTGGGAGGATAGCGGGGGGAACTGGGGCCAACGTCCTGACTTTC. It specifies CASGRIAGGTGANVLTF.

This clone was detected a few times. This chain joins TRBV7-2 and TRBJ1-4, with a possible D match to TRBD1 (6 bases). This CDR3 region has 16 residues. Germline V gene data show CDR1 as SGHTA and CDR2 as FQGNSA. Trimming shortened V by 3 bases and J by 0 bases, and 11 bases separated the two germline ends. This chain's CDR3 is CASSFDRRTTNEKLFF. The CDR3 DNA reads as TGTGCCAGCAGCTTTGACAGGCGGACAACTAATGAAAAACTGTTTTTT.

The chain carries TRBV19 and TRBJ2-2, with D maybe TRBD1 (7 bases). CDR1 and CDR2 (germline): LNHDA, SQIVND (reference sequence). The CDR3 loop spans 17 amino acids. V lost 6 bases to trimming and J lost 5 bases, with 22 bases between them. The CDR3 loop is CASRKQGTVSATGELFF. CDR3 sequence (DNA): TGTGCCAGTAGAAAACAGGGGACTGTGAGCGCTACCGGGGAGCTGTTTTTT.

This rearrangement joins TRBV2 to TRBJ1-6; tentative D call: TRBD1 (5 bases). Trimming removed 7 bases from V and 5 bases from J, with 9 bases in between. The germline V gene has CDR1 SNHLY and CDR2 FYNNEI. This CDR3 contains 13 residues. The CDR3 sequence is CASTVTDNSPLHF. Written as DNA, the CDR3 is TGTGCCAGCACTGTGACAGATAATTCACCCCTCCACTTT. Complete variable domain (other parts from reference TRBV2 and TRBJ1-6): EPEVTQTPSHQVTQMGQEVILRCVPISNHLYFYWYRQILGQKVEFLVSFYNNEISEKSEIFDDQFSVERPDGSNFTLKIRSTKLEDSAMYFCASTVTDNSPLHFGNGTRLTVT.

V usage is TRBV5-1 and J usage is TRBJ2-7; 9 bases match TRBD1. Germline loops: CDR1 SGHRS, CDR2 YFSETQ. This CDR3 comprises 16 residues. V shed 0 bases and J 3 bases; nucleotides not matched to a gene: 7. The CDR3 nucleotides are TGCGCCAGCAGCTTGGCGACAGGGGGGAATTTCTACGAGCAGTACTTC. Encoded protein: CASSLATGGNFYEQYF.